Listed below are T cell receptor beta chains from one sample, sequenced in a study of blood T cell repertoires in COVID-19. The data were produced by immunoSEQ multiplex PCR, yet TCRdb's version contains in-frame clones alone and is incomplete. The sample lists about 150,000 clones, roughly 89% occurring once. Sequenced: peripheral blood. These receptors were obtained from a middle-aged man with acute or convalescent COVID-19. CDR3s include the opening cysteine and the closing phenylalanine or tryptophan. The D gene is left open where the match is weak. Rows may omit the clone size; those that give it use once, few, many or a size class.

d_call: .
clone_size: .
j_call: TRBJ1-5
v_call: TRBV6-5
cdr3_aa: CAGSGQLNQPQHF
cdr3_nt: TGTGCCGGATCAGGGCAGCTAAATCAGCCCCAGCATTTT

d_call: .
clone_size: .
j_call: TRBJ2-2
v_call: TRBV28
cdr3_aa: CASSSRGARTGELFF
cdr3_nt: TGTGCCAGCAGTTCCCGGGGGGCCAGGACCGGGGAGCTGTTTTTT

d_call: TRBD1
clone_size: .
j_call: TRBJ1-4
v_call: TRBV4-2
cdr3_aa: CASSQTGGEHNEKLFF
cdr3_nt: TGTGCCAGCAGCCAAACAGGGGGCGAACATAATGAAAAACTGTTTTTT

d_call: TRBD1
clone_size: .
j_call: TRBJ1-2
v_call: TRBV7-3
cdr3_aa: CASSLGQGRGYTF
cdr3_nt: TGTGCCAGCAGCCTCGGACAGGGACGTGGCTACACCTTC

d_call: .
clone_size: .
j_call: TRBJ1-1
v_call: TRBV5-1
cdr3_aa: CASSPFGSRDTEAFF
cdr3_nt: TGCGCCAGCAGCCCATTCGGGTCCCGGGACACTGAAGCTTTCTTT

d_call: .
clone_size: .
j_call: TRBJ2-1
v_call: TRBV28
cdr3_aa: CASTEGGSYNEQFF
cdr3_nt: TGTGCCAGCACAGAAGGGGGCTCCTACAATGAGCAGTTCTTC

d_call: TRBD1
clone_size: .
j_call: TRBJ2-3
v_call: TRBV5-1
cdr3_aa: CASSSTTGEIYADTQYF
cdr3_nt: TGCGCCAGCAGCTCAACGACAGGGGAGATATACGCGGATACGCAGTATTTT

d_call: .
clone_size: .
j_call: TRBJ1-6
v_call: TRBV28
cdr3_aa: CASISPLWSSYNSPLHF
cdr3_nt: TGTGCCAGCATTTCCCCGCTGTGGAGCTCCTATAATTCACCCCTCCACTTT

d_call: TRBD2
clone_size: .
j_call: TRBJ2-7
v_call: TRBV4-2
cdr3_aa: CASSQDGTSGRYEQYF
cdr3_nt: TGTGCCAGCAGCCAAGATGGGACTAGCGGGAGATACGAGCAGTACTTC

d_call: .
clone_size: .
j_call: TRBJ1-2
v_call: TRBV6-6
cdr3_aa: CASSLGGYTF
cdr3_nt: TGTGCCAGCAGCCTAGGAGGCTACACCTTC

d_call: TRBD2
clone_size: .
j_call: TRBJ2-1
v_call: TRBV6-5
cdr3_aa: CASIAGSNYNEQFF
cdr3_nt: TGTGCCAGCATAGCGGGGAGCAACTACAATGAGCAGTTCTTC

d_call: TRBD2
clone_size: .
j_call: TRBJ2-5
v_call: TRBV18
cdr3_aa: CASSPPAGGSGETQYF
cdr3_nt: TGTGCCAGCTCACCGCCTGCGGGAGGATCCGGGGAGACCCAGTACTTC

d_call: TRBD2
clone_size: once
j_call: TRBJ2-3
v_call: TRBV5-1
cdr3_aa: CASVFGTSGATDTQYF
cdr3_nt: TGCGCCAGCGTGTTCGGGACTAGCGGGGCCACAGATACGCAGTATTTT

d_call: .
clone_size: few
j_call: TRBJ1-5
v_call: TRBV19
cdr3_aa: CASSLFRGRDNQPQHF
cdr3_nt: TGTGCCAGTAGCCTATTCAGGGGTCGGGACAATCAGCCCCAGCATTTT

d_call: .
clone_size: .
j_call: TRBJ2-5
v_call: TRBV5-4
cdr3_aa: CASSLGEGDRVMRETQYF
cdr3_nt: TGTGCCAGCAGCTTGGGTGAGGGGGATAGGGTCATGCGAGAGACCCAGTACTTC

d_call: TRBD1
clone_size: .
j_call: TRBJ2-1
v_call: TRBV19
cdr3_aa: CASSIGGQGTNEQFF
cdr3_nt: TGTGCCAGTAGTATAGGGGGACAGGGGACGAATGAGCAGTTCTTC

d_call: TRBD2
clone_size: .
j_call: TRBJ2-7
v_call: TRBV28
cdr3_aa: CASSLVAGGMGYEQYF
cdr3_nt: TGTGCCAGCAGTTTAGTAGCGGGAGGAATGGGATACGAGCAGTACTTC

d_call: .
clone_size: few
j_call: TRBJ2-3
v_call: TRBV24-1
cdr3_aa: CATADYSNTQYF
cdr3_nt: TGTGCCACAGCCGATTATTCAAATACGCAGTATTTT

d_call: .
clone_size: .
j_call: TRBJ1-1
v_call: TRBV10-3
cdr3_aa: CAISQAFGGLNTEAFF
cdr3_nt: TGTGCCATCAGTCAAGCTTTCGGGGGGCTCAACACTGAAGCTTTCTTT

d_call: TRBD2
clone_size: .
j_call: TRBJ2-3
v_call: TRBV7-9
cdr3_aa: CASSQDLAGGQEDTQYF
cdr3_nt: TGTGCCAGCAGCCAGGACCTAGCGGGGGGGCAGGAAGATACGCAGTATTTT

d_call: TRBD1
clone_size: .
j_call: TRBJ1-2
v_call: TRBV7-2
cdr3_aa: CASSSGQGLNYGYTF
cdr3_nt: TGTGCCAGCAGCTCGGGACAGGGACTTAACTATGGCTACACCTTC

d_call: TRBD1
clone_size: .
j_call: TRBJ2-1
v_call: TRBV24-1
cdr3_aa: CATSDSIPGTGIHNEQFF
cdr3_nt: TGTGCCACCAGTGATTCAATTCCCGGGACAGGGATACACAATGAGCAGTTCTTC

d_call: TRBD1
clone_size: .
j_call: TRBJ2-5
v_call: TRBV10-3
cdr3_aa: CASRDREETQYF
cdr3_nt: TGTGCCAGCCGGGACAGAGAAGAGACCCAGTACTTC

d_call: .
clone_size: .
j_call: TRBJ1-1
v_call: TRBV20-1
cdr3_aa: CSSRGVTEAFF
cdr3_nt: TGCAGTTCCAGGGGTGTGACTGAAGCTTTCTTT

d_call: .
clone_size: .
j_call: TRBJ2-2
v_call: TRBV7-9
cdr3_aa: CASSFIRGTGELFF
cdr3_nt: TGTGCCAGCAGCTTCATCCGAGGCACCGGGGAGCTGTTTTTT

d_call: TRBD1
clone_size: .
j_call: TRBJ2-1
v_call: TRBV7-9
cdr3_aa: CASSPRQGFEQFF
cdr3_nt: TGTGCCAGCAGCCCAAGACAGGGGTTTGAGCAGTTCTTC